Listed here is a single T cell receptor beta chain. This record belongs to a study of control samples from healthy donors and cancer patients. The CDR3 is 16 amino acids. Germline V CDR1 and CDR2: LNHNV, YYDKDF (reference sequence). The V gene lost 0 bases and the J gene lost 5 bases, with 16 bases spanning the gap. Sequenced by immunoSEQ multiplex PCR; TCRdb stores in-frame clones only, minus some. The sample includes around 180,000 clones, 70% to 90% of them seen just once. The source of this sequence is a woman in her 30s in good health. The chain is built from TRBV15 and TRBJ1-2; a possible D gene is TRBD1 (6 bases). The sequenced sample consisted of blood. The CDR3 protein is CATSRDRLGQSYGYTF. CDR3 DNA: TGTGCCACCAGCAGAGATAGGCTAGGACAGAGTTATGGCTACACCTTC. The full variable domain, rest sourced from reference TRBV15 and TRBJ1-2, is DAMVIQNPRYQVTQFGKPVTLSCSQTLNHNVMYWYQQKSSQAPKLLFHYYDKDFNNEADTPDNFQSRRPNTSFCFLDIRSPGLGDTAMYLCATSRDRLGQSYGYTFGSGTRLTVV.